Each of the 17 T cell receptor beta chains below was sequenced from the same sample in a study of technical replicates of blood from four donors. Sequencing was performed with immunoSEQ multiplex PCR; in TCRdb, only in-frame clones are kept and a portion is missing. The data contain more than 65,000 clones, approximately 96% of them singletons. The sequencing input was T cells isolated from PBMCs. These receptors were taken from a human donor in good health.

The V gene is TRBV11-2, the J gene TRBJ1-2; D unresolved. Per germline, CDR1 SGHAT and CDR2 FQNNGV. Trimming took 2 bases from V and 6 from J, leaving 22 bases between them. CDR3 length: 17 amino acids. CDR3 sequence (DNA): TGTGCCAGCAGCTTACCCCAACCGGAGCTGCCGATACATGGCTACACCTTC. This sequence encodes CASSLPQPELPIHGYTF. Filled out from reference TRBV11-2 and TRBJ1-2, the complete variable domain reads EAGVAQSPRYKIIEKRQSVAFWCNPISGHATLYWYQQILGQGPKLLIQFQNNGVVDDSQLPKDRFSAERLKGVDSTLKIQPAKLEDSAVYLCASSLPQPELPIHGYTFGSGTRLTVV.

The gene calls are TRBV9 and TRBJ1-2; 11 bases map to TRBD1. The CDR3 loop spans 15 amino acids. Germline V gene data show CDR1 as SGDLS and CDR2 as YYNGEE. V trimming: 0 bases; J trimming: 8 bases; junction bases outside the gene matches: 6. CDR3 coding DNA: TGTGCCAGCAGCGTAGCGGGGGGACAGGGGGGAGGCTACACCTTC. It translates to CASSVAGGQGGGYTF.

CDR3 in DNA: TGCGCCAGCAGCTGGACTAGCGGGAGCTACGAGCAGTACTTC. Translating it yields CASSWTSGSYEQYF. J is TRBJ2-7 and V is TRBV5-1; TRBD2 agrees at 13 bases. There are 14 residues in the CDR3. V was clipped by 3 bases and J by 3 bases; unmatched bases: 0. CDR1 and CDR2 from the germline V gene are SGHRS and YFSETQ.

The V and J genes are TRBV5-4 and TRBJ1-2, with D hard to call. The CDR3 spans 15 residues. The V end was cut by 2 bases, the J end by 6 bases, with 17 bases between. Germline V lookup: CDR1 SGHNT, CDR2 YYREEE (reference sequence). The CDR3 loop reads CASSLDLRARHGYTF. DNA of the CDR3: TGTGCCAGCAGCTTAGACCTCAGAGCTAGGCATGGCTACACCTTC.

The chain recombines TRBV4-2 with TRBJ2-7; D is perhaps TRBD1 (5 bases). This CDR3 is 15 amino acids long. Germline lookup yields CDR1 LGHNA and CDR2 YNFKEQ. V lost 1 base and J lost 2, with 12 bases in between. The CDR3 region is CASSQVGAVPYEQYF. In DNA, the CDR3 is TGTGCCAGCAGCCAAGTAGGGGCAGTCCCCTACGAGCAGTACTTC.

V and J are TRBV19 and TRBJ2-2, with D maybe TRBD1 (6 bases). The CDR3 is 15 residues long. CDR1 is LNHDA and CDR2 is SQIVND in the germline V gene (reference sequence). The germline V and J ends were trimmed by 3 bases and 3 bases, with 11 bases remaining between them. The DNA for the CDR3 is TGTGCCAGTAGTATGTTGGACAGAGACACCGGGGAGCTGTTTTTT. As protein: CASSMLDRDTGELFF.

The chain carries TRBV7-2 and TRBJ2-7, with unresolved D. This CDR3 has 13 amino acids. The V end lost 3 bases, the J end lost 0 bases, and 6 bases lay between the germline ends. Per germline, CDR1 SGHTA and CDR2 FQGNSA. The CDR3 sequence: CASSFSFSYEQYF. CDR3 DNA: TGTGCCAGCAGCTTTAGCTTCTCCTACGAGCAGTACTTC. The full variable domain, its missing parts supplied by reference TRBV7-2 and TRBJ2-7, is GAGVSQSPSNKVTEKGKDVELRCDPISGHTALYWYRQSLGQGLEFLIYFQGNSAPDKSGLPSDRFSAERTGGSVSTLTIQRTQQEDSAVYLCASSFSFSYEQYFGPGTRLTVT.

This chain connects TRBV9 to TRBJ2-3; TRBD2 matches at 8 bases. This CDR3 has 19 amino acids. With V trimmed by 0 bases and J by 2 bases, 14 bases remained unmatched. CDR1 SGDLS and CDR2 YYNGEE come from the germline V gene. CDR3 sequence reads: CASSVAGSWSGSDTDTQYF. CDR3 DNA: TGTGCCAGCAGCGTAGCTGGGAGCTGGAGCGGGAGTGACACAGATACGCAGTATTTT.

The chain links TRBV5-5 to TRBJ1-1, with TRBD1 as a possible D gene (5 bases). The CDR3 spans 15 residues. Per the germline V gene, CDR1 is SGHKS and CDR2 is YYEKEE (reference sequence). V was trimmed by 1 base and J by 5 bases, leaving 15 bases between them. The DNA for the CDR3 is TGTGCCAGCAGCTTGTTCGGTGGGGGGAATACTGAAGCTTTCTTT. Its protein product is CASSLFGGGNTEAFF.

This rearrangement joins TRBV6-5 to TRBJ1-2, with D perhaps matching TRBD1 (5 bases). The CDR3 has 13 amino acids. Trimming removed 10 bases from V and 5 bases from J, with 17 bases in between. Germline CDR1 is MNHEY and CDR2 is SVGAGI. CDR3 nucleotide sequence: TGTGCCACCAGGGCGGAGGGTTATTATGGCTACACCTTC. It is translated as CATRAEGYYGYTF.

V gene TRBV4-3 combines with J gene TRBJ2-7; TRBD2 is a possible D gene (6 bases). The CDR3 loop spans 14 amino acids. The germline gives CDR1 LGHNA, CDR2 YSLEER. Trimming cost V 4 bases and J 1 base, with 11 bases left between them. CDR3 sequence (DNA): TGCGCCAGCAGCCTGGGACTGGAATCCTACGAGCAGTACTTC. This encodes CASSLGLESYEQYF.

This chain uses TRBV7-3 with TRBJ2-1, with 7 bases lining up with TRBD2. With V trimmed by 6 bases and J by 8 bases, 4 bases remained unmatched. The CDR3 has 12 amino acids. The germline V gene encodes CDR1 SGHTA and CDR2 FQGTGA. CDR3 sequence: CASRGTTDEQFF. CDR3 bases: TGTGCCAGCAGAGGGACTACCGATGAGCAGTTCTTC.

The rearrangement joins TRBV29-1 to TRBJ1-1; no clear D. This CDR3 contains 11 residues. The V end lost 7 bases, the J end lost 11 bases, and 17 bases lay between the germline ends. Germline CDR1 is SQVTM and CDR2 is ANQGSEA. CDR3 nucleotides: TGCAGCGGGGGAGAGGGTTGGGATGCTTTCTTT. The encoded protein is CSGGEGWDAFF.

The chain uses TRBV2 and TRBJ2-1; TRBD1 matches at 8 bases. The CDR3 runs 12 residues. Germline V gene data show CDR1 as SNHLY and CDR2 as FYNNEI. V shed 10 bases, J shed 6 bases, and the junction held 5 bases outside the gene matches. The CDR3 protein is CATDQGANEQFF. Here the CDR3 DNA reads TGTGCCACAGACCAGGGGGCCAATGAGCAGTTCTTC.

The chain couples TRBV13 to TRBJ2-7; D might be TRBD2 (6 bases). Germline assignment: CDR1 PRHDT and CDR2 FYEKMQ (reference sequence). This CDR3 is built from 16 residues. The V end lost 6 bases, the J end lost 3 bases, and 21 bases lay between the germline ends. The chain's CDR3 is CASRIWGEGNYYEQYF. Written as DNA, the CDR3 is TGTGCCAGCAGGATTTGGGGGGAAGGGAACTACTACGAGCAGTACTTC.

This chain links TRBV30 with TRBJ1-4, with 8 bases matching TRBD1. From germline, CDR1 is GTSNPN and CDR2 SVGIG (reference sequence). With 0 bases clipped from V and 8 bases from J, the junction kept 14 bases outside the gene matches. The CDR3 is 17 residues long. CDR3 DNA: TGTGCCTGGAGTGTAGCGGGACAGGCCCTTTTTAGGGAAAAACTGTTTTTT. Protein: CAWSVAGQALFREKLFF. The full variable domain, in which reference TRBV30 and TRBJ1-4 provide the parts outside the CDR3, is SQTIHQWPATLVQPVGSPLSLECTVEGTSNPNLYWYRQAAGRGLQLLFYSVGIGQISSEVPQNLSASRPQDRQFILSSKKLLLSDSGFYLCAWSVAGQALFREKLFFGSGTQLSVL.

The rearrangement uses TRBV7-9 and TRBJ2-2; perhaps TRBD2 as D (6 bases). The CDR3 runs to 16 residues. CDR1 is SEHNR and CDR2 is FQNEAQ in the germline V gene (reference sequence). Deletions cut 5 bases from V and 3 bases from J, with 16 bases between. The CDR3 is CASSRSGGADTGELFF. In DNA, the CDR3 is TGTGCCAGCAGCCGGTCCGGGGGAGCTGACACCGGGGAGCTGTTTTTT.